The present T cell receptor (beta chain) was sequenced within a study of blood T cell repertoires in COVID-19. Data came from immunoSEQ multiplex PCR; TCRdb stores just in-frame clones and leaves some out. This table has 150,000 to 250,000 clones, about 85% appearing once. The TCR was taken from a woman aged 25 to 39 who had recovered from COVID-19. Sequencing used PBMCs or T cells enriched from blood (not recorded which).

The CDR3 DNA is TGTGCCAGCAGTTACCGGGACACGGATAATTCACCCCTCCACTTT. This gives the protein CASSYRDTDNSPLHF. The genes are TRBV6-5 and TRBJ1-6; possible D gene TRBD1, 6 bases. V was pared by 2 bases and J by 5 bases, with 10 bases between. The CDR3 has 15 residues. The germline gives CDR1 MNHEY, CDR2 SVGAGI.